This record concerns one TCR beta chain sequence. The target of this receptor is not known. The input lacks base qualities; no much larger clone sits a single base away. This sample stems from a study of T cell responses to AZD1222 COVID-19 vaccine (dated by TCRdb to about 2021). Study-level background: AZD1222 recipients given second doses at about 4 weeks or at about 12 weeks were pooled, since spike-specific TCR depth and breadth were not found to differ between the two schedules. A total of just over 230 trial participants underwent TCR sequencing, of whom nearly 210 received two doses of AZD1222 and some 26 received two doses of the MenACWY control vaccine. Trial participants were enrolled by age into 18-55, 56-69 and 70-plus year subgroups, with 148, 28 and 57 TCR-sequenced participants respectively.

The sample's time point label is to be understood as: baseline before first vaccination. Vaccinee samples were obtained from the UK trials COV001 and COV002, which included a single-blind randomized controlled phase 2/3 trial of AZD1222 (ChAdOx1 nCoV-19) in healthy adults. For TCRbeta chain sequencing, PBMC samples were collected from trial participants at day 0 and at day 28 after the second dose. V is shortened by 2 bases, J by 3 bases, and the region joining them spans 10 bases. From the germline V gene (reference sequence), CDR1 is LNHNV and CDR2 is YYDKDF. Spanning cysteine to phenylalanine, the CDR3 consists of 14 amino acids. Only the CDR3 DNA stays, 42 bases, in frame from base 1. The CDR3 regions of human TCRbeta chains were analyzed by immunosequencing. Turning to the authors' computational methods: Repertoire TCRs were checked for matches against a reference library of SARS-CoV-2-specific TCRs that had been generated using the MIRA antigen-specificity platform. Breadth meant the fraction of unique TCRs that were SARS-CoV-2-associated, whereas depth meant the fraction of total T cells that were SARS-CoV-2-associated. Using the MIRA data, each spike-specific TCR was mapped to the spike region that the TCR reacts to and placed in a CD4 or CD8 class. Log10-transformed breadth and depth values were compared by one-way ANOVA with Sidak's multiple comparisons tests. Sourced from immuneACCESS, this table was stored by TCRdb with only in-frame sequences that have V and J called. A share of the clones is absent; for the studies checked, an unresolved V gene accounts for under half, and the remainder has no known explanation. V and J calls plus clone size are reproduced from that table; the DNA served to infer D and trimming. Present in this sample are around 100,000 clones, roughly 88% of which were seen just once. The biggest ten clones account for over 15% of the sample.

The full study reports these points: After two AZD1222 doses, both the breadth and the depth of spike-specific TCRs were significantly higher than at day 0 and than in MenACWY recipients. The 56-69-year group was small, and its depth increase did not reach significance, likely because of low power. No day 14 peak-response samples were available, so repertoires were characterized only after the peak T cell response. Participants were mostly white British, with more females than males. The authors suggested clonal diversity may have been underestimated. Epitopes outside the regions mutated in the B.1.351 and B.1.1.7 variants were reportedly recognized by nearly half of the unique spike-specific TCRs. The vaccine-associated CD4 TCRs covered the entire spike protein, and the dominant responses fell in regions 160-218 and 743-854. Conclusions about previously exposed vaccinees are limited because only six or seven AZD1222 recipients were SARS-CoV-2 seropositive at baseline.

The chain is made from TRBV15 and TRBJ1-1; a tentative D match to TRBD1 spans 6 bases. This material consisted of peripheral blood, taken on day 0 of AZD1222 vaccination. This sequence originates from an adult in good health. The CDR3 here reads CATSRPHRDTEAFF. The DNA is as follows: TGTGCCACCAGCAGACCCCACAGGGACACTGAAGCTTTCTTT.